These 9 T cell receptor beta chains came from one sample sequenced in a study of CD8+CD57+ T cells in acquired aplastic anemia. The use of genomic DNA as template underpinned the TCR beta VDJ and CDR3 profiling. TCRdb ran MiXCR on the reads and lists one entry per CDR3 protein. Of under 250,000 distinct CDR3 sequences in the sample, 34% are singletons; the top ten hold around 1.1%. Sequenced input: sorted CD4+, CD8+, or CD8+CD57+ T cells (not recorded which) from PBMCs. Receptors originate from a human donor in good health, serving as a control.

This clonotype was found a few times. The chain employs TRBV6-5 and TRBJ1-2; D not certain. The CDR3 runs 14 residues. Trimming shortened V by 0 bases and J by 2 bases, and 7 bases separated the two germline ends. Germline lookup yields CDR1 MNHEY and CDR2 SVGAGI. The CDR3: CASSYSAQNYGYTF. DNA of the CDR3: TGTGCCAGCAGTTACTCGGCCCAAAACTATGGCTACACCTTC.

In its sample, this clonotype was seen once. A clone one base away is much larger, so this may be a read error. The V call is TRBV4-1, the J call TRBJ1-2; the D is unclear. Germline CDR1 MGHRA, CDR2 YSYEKL. This CDR3 comprises 14 residues. CDR3 region: CASSQDSKPKGYAF. CDR3 coding DNA: TGCGCCAGCAGCCAAGACAGTAAGCCGAAAGGCTACGCCTTC.

This clonotype was counted a few times. The genes are TRBV4-1 and TRBJ2-3; 7 nucleotides align to TRBD1. Trimming cost V 3 bases and J 6 bases; bases outside gene matches: 9. The CDR3 has 15 amino acids. The germline CDR1 and CDR2 sequences are MGHRA and YSYEKL. The CDR3 here is CASSQGDRAGDTQYF. CDR3 DNA: TGCGCCAGCAGCCAGGGTGACAGGGCTGGGGATACGCAGTATTTT.

The chain couples TRBV5-1 to TRBJ2-3; 10 nucleotides line up with TRBD1. CDR1 and CDR2 from the germline V gene are SGHRS and YFSETQ. The CDR3 has 15 residues. The junction had 7 bases not matched to a gene; V was cut back by 8 bases and J by 1 base. The CDR3 region has the DNA TGCGCCAGTTCTACAGGACAGGGGGGCACAGATACGCAGTATTTT. This encodes CASSTGQGGTDTQYF.

This chain connects TRBV19 to TRBJ2-3, with D uncertain. The CDR3 extends over 18 amino acids. CDR1 and CDR2 (germline): LNHDA, SQIVND (reference sequence). Trimming took 8 bases from V and 0 from J, leaving 24 bases between them. The CDR3 DNA sequence: TGTGCCAGTCACCCACGCTCATGGGCAAGCAGAAGCACAGATACGCAGTATTTT. Amino acids: CASHPRSWASRSTDTQYF.

This clonotype was counted many times. In nucleotides, the CDR3 is TGTGCCAGCAGCCCTTACACAGCTAACTATGGCTACACCTTC. Amino acid sequence: CASSPYTANYGYTF. V and J are TRBV7-2 and TRBJ1-2; D gene unclear. The CDR3 runs to 14 residues. Germline V gene data show CDR1 as SGHTA and CDR2 as FQGNSA. Trimming left V 5 bases short and J 0 bases short, with 10 bases between.

The sample holds many counts of this clonotype. The CDR3 spells CAIRQGFDNSPLHF. For the CDR3, the DNA is TGTGCCATCAGACAGGGCTTTGATAATTCACCCCTCCACTTT. The chain combines TRBV10-3 with TRBJ1-6; D might be TRBD1 (6 bases). This CDR3 spans 14 amino acids. The ends were cut back, 6 bases at V and 5 bases at J, with 11 bases in the middle. From germline, CDR1 is ENHRY and CDR2 SYGVKD.

Ten or more counts support this clonotype. The gene calls are TRBV4-2 and TRBJ2-7, with 8 bases lining up with TRBD2. Trimming at V came to 0 bases and at J to 2 bases, leaving 6 bases not matched to a gene. CDR3 length: 16 amino acids. Germline V CDR1 and CDR2: LGHNA, YNFKEQ. In DNA form, the CDR3 reads TGTGCCAGCAGCCAAGAACCGGCAGCGGGAGCCTACGAGCAGTACTTC. Amino acid sequence: CASSQEPAAGAYEQYF.

The table lists this clonotype with many counts. The rearrangement uses TRBV5-1 and TRBJ1-6; no clear D gene. The V end lost 2 bases, the J end lost 8 bases, and 11 bases lay between the germline ends. Germline CDR1 is SGHRS and CDR2 is YFSETQ. This CDR3 has 14 residues. Written as DNA, the CDR3 is TGCGCCAGCAGCTTAAATTCAGGAGATTCACCCCTCCACTTT. As protein: CASSLNSGDSPLHF.